A single sample gave rise to the 22 T cell receptor beta chains below, sequenced in a study of T cell changes during pregnancy in multiple sclerosis. Repertoires were generated with immunoSEQ multiplex PCR, while TCRdb's copy carries only in-frame clones and drops some. The sample lists under 70,000 clones, about 90% occurring once. Source: CD4+ T cells from peripheral blood mononuclear cells, taken in the first trimester of pregnancy. These receptors all stem from a female donor with multiple sclerosis, enrolled in a pregnancy study.

The chain is built from TRBV7-2 and TRBJ2-7; TRBD1 matches 9 bases. CDR1 and CDR2 (germline): SGHTA, FQGNSA. There are 15 residues in the CDR3. The J segment lost 2 bases and the V segment lost 6 bases, leaving 8 bases of the junction unmatched. The CDR3 sequence is CASRAWGQGPYEQYF. For the CDR3, the DNA is TGTGCCAGCAGGGCGTGGGGACAGGGCCCCTACGAGCAGTACTTC.

The chain joins TRBV29-1 to TRBJ2-5; TRBD2 aligns across 8 bases. This CDR3 is 13 amino acids long. Germline assignment: CDR1 SQVTM and CDR2 ANQGSEA. The trim removed 3 bases at V and 3 bases at J, leaving 3 bases unmatched. This CDR3 reads CSVERGAKETQYF. The CDR3 region has the DNA TGCAGCGTTGAGCGGGGGGCTAAAGAGACCCAGTACTTC.

V gene TRBV11-3 combines with J gene TRBJ1-6; D gene uncertain. Trimming removed 5 bases at V and 8 bases at J, with 13 bases between. Germline loops: CDR1 SGHNT, CDR2 YENEEA. This CDR3 comprises 14 residues. The CDR3 nucleotides are TGTGCCAGCAGCCACAGCTTCGGGGATTCACCCCTCCACTTT. Amino acids: CASSHSFGDSPLHF.

This chain uses TRBV6-1 with TRBJ1-1, with TRBD1 as a possible D gene (5 bases). The germline V and J ends were trimmed by 6 bases and 1 base, with 12 bases remaining between them. The germline CDR1 and CDR2 sequences are MNHNS and SASEGT. The CDR3 is 14 residues long. CDR3 bases: TGTGCCAGCAGGTTGGGGGGGGAGAACACTGAAGCTTTCTTT. As protein: CASRLGGENTEAFF.

The chain is built from TRBV2 and TRBJ1-1, with a weak D call TRBD1 (5 bases). The CDR3 is 15 amino acids. Germline V gene data show CDR1 as SNHLY and CDR2 as FYNNEI. V dropped 5 bases and J dropped 5 bases, with 18 bases sitting between them. The chain's CDR3 is CASSYRDSKGTEAFF. The CDR3 DNA reads as TGTGCCAGCAGTTATCGGGACTCGAAGGGGACTGAAGCTTTCTTT. Variable domain in full (rest from reference TRBV2 and TRBJ1-1): EPEVTQTPSHQVTQMGQEVILRCVPISNHLYFYWYRQILGQKVEFLVSFYNNEISEKSEIFDDQFSVERPDGSNFTLKIRSTKLEDSAMYFCASSYRDSKGTEAFFGQGTRLTVV.

This clone was counted once. This sequence joins TRBV4-1 and TRBJ1-2, with 9 bases aligning to TRBD1. CDR3 size: 17 residues. Germline V lookup: CDR1 MGHRA, CDR2 YSYEKL. The CDR3 sequence is CAVPSQVLDRGYGGYTF. Here the CDR3 DNA reads TGCGCGGTACCGAGCCAAGTTCTAGACAGGGGGTACGGTGGCTACACCTTC.

The chain joins TRBV5-1 to TRBJ2-7; D may be TRBD2 (6 bases). The CDR3 contains 14 residues. Deletions cut 4 bases from V and 0 bases from J, with 11 bases between. Germline-derived CDR1 and CDR2 are SGHRS and YFSETQ. CDR3 sequence: CASSPRDFSYEQYF. CDR3 coding DNA: TGCGCCAGCAGCCCAAGGGACTTCTCCTACGAGCAGTACTTC.

The rearrangement uses TRBV18 and TRBJ1-2, with 9 bases lining up with TRBD1. Trimming took 3 bases from V and 2 from J; bases not matched to a gene: 4. The length of the CDR3 is 15 residues. Germline-derived CDR1 and CDR2 are KGHSH and LQKENI. The CDR3 bases are TGTGCCAGCTCACCTGGGACAGGGCCCAACTATGGCTACACCTTC. It codes for CASSPGTGPNYGYTF. The full variable domain, rest sourced from reference TRBV18 and TRBJ1-2, is NAGVMQNPRHLVRRRGQEARLRCSPMKGHSHVYWYRQLPEEGLKFMVYLQKENIIDESGMPKERFSAEFPKEGPSILRIQQVVRGDSAAYFCASSPGTGPNYGYTFGSGTRLTVV.

This chain joins TRBV7-3 and TRBJ2-2; possibly TRBD1 for D (6 bases). Germline V CDR1 and CDR2: SGHTA, FQGTGA. This CDR3 contains 20 residues. V shed 0 bases and J shed 2 bases, with 22 bases lying between them. CDR3 protein: CASSLTGNRVRPLNTGELFF. In DNA form, the CDR3 reads TGTGCCAGCAGCTTAACGGGGAACAGGGTCCGACCACTTAACACCGGGGAGCTGTTTTTT.

The chain couples TRBV6-5 to TRBJ2-3; 8 nucleotides agree with TRBD2. J gave up 0 bases and V 6 bases, and 5 bases lay outside the gene matches. This CDR3 is 15 amino acids long. The germline gives CDR1 MNHEY, CDR2 SVGAGI. CDR3 sequence reads: CASSSLAASTDTQYF. The DNA of the CDR3 is TGTGCCAGCAGCTCACTAGCGGCCAGCACAGATACGCAGTATTTT.

This clone was detected only once. This chain links TRBV7-7 with TRBJ2-2; 9 bases align to TRBD1. Germline lookup yields CDR1 SSHAT and CDR2 FNYEAQ (reference sequence). After removal of 5 bases from V and 5 bases from J, the junction contained 9 bases not matched to a gene. There are 16 residues in the CDR3. CDR3 amino acids: CASSAHPGQGTGELFF. As DNA, the CDR3 is TGTGCCAGCAGCGCCCACCCGGGACAGGGAACCGGGGAGCTGTTTTTT.

This chain uses TRBV10-3 with TRBJ2-1; 7 bases fit TRBD2. J was trimmed by 2 bases and V by 2 bases; bases with no gene match: 3. The CDR3 has 15 amino acids. Germline-derived CDR1 and CDR2 are ENHRY and SYGVKD. DNA of the CDR3: TGTGCCATCAGTGAGCGTCTAGCGGCCTACAATGAGCAGTTCTTC. It codes for CAISERLAAYNEQFF.

The chain has TRBV7-9 and TRBJ1-1, with 7 positions matching TRBD1. The CDR3 has 15 residues. V gave up 5 bases and J gave up 4 bases; unmatched junction bases: 10. Germline CDR1 is SEHNR and CDR2 is FQNEAQ (reference sequence). CDR3 protein: CASSPRGKGATEAFF. CDR3 sequence (DNA): TGTGCCAGCAGCCCACGAGGGAAGGGGGCCACTGAAGCTTTCTTT.

The rearrangement links TRBV19 to TRBJ2-3, with TRBD1 matching 9 bases. Trimming took 2 bases from V and 3 from J; bases not matched to a gene: 12. This CDR3 has 18 residues. Germline V lookup: CDR1 LNHDA, CDR2 SQIVND (reference sequence). In DNA, the CDR3 is TGTGCCAGTAGTATACACAGGGGGCTAAGATTTGGGACAGATACGCAGTATTTT. As protein: CASSIHRGLRFGTDTQYF.

Here the CDR3 reads CASSRPHSNTEAFF. The DNA of the CDR3 is TGTGCCAGCAGTAGACCGCACAGCAACACTGAAGCTTTCTTT. The chain carries TRBV6-5 and TRBJ1-1, with D unresolved. CDR1 MNHEY and CDR2 SVGAGI come from the germline V gene. This CDR3 contains 14 residues. Trimming pared 5 bases from V and 2 bases from J, leaving 12 bases between.

This clone appeared once. The chain carries TRBV6-5 and TRBJ2-1; TRBD1 matches at 8 bases. The CDR3 is 16 residues long. Germline CDR1 MNHEY, CDR2 SVGAGI. The V segment lost 2 bases and the J segment 8 bases; nucleotides outside the gene matches: 11. The CDR3 sequence: CASSYPGTTGGHEQFF. The CDR3 DNA is TGTGCCAGCAGTTACCCCGGGACAACAGGGGGGCATGAGCAGTTCTTC.

CDR3 nucleotide sequence: TGTGCCAGCAGCCAAGCGGGACTACTAGATACGCAGTATTTT. This sequence encodes CASSQAGLLDTQYF. This chain joins TRBV16 and TRBJ2-3; 7 bases line up with TRBD2. The CDR3 spans 14 residues. V lost 2 bases, J lost 5 bases, and 4 bases stayed unmatched. Germline lookup yields CDR1 KGHSY and CDR2 FQNENV.

The chain employs TRBV7-3 and TRBJ2-1; 10 nucleotides match TRBD2. CDR1 is SGHTA, CDR2 FQGTGA, per germline. This CDR3 has 15 amino acids. V lost 4 bases to trimming and J lost 4 bases; unmatched junction nucleotides: 4. CDR3: CASSYLAGAYNEQFF. As DNA, the CDR3 is TGTGCCAGCAGCTACCTAGCGGGAGCTTACAATGAGCAGTTCTTC.

The rearrangement joins TRBV19 to TRBJ1-2; TRBD1 is a possible D gene (5 bases). Germline CDR1 LNHDA, CDR2 SQIVND (reference sequence). Trimming cost V 4 bases and J 4 bases, with 16 bases left between them. The CDR3 is 15 residues long. DNA for the CDR3: TGTGCCAGTAGTAATCAGGGAAACTGGGGCTATGGCTACACCTTC. Its translation: CASSNQGNWGYGYTF.

CDR3 sequence reads: CASSPGAGVNEQFF. Here the CDR3 DNA reads TGCGCCAGCAGCCCCGGGGCAGGGGTTAATGAGCAGTTCTTC. This sequence joins TRBV5-1 and TRBJ2-1; weak D call: TRBD1 (6 bases). V was cut by 4 bases and J by 7 bases, with 15 bases left in between. Per germline, CDR1 SGHRS and CDR2 YFSETQ. This CDR3 contains 14 residues.

This clone was detected only once. The chain uses TRBV25-1 and TRBJ1-1; no definite D call. The V gene lost 4 bases and the J gene lost 0 bases, with 9 bases spanning the gap. CDR3 length: 14 amino acids. CDR1 and CDR2 (germline): MGHDK, SYGVNS. The CDR3 loop reads CASSAGLLNTEAFF. The CDR3 region has the DNA TGTGCCAGCAGTGCCGGACTGTTGAACACTGAAGCTTTCTTT.

The rearrangement uses TRBV2 and TRBJ2-7; 14 bases are a match to TRBD2. Germline CDR1 and CDR2: SNHLY and FYNNEI. This CDR3 has 19 residues. The V gene end was trimmed by 7 bases and the J gene end by 3 bases; junction bases not matched to a gene: 17. The CDR3 sequence: CASKRGGLAGDLTSYEQYF. In DNA, the CDR3 is TGTGCCAGCAAAAGAGGGGGACTAGCGGGGGATCTCACCAGCTACGAGCAGTACTTC.